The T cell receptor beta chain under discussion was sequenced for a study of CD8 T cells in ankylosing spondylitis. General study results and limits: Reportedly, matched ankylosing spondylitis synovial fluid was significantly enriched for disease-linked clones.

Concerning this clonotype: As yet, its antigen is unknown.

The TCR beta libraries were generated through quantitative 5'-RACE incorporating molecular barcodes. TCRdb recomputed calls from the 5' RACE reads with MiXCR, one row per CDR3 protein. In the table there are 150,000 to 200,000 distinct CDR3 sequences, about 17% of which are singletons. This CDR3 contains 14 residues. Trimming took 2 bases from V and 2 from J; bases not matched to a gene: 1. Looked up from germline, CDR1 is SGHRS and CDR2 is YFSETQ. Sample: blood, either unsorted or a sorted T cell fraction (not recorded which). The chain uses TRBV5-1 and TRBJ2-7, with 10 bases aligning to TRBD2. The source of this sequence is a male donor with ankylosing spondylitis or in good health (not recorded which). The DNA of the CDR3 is TGCGCCAGCAGCTTTGGGACTAGCGCCTACGAGCAGTACTTC. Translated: CASSFGTSAYEQYF.